The table lists the clone carrying this T cell receptor beta chain with a few counts. The sample belongs to a study of beta chain features in type 1 diabetes. Expressed TCRB transcripts were sequenced because the isolated RNA had all been reverse transcribed beforehand. The method was immunoSEQ multiplex PCR; TCRdb's version includes in-frame clones alone and lacks a portion of them. The repertoire includes hundreds of thousands of clones, 11% of them detected once, and over 0.04% sits in the top ten. The CDR3 runs to 14 residues. V gave up 5 bases and J gave up 3 bases, with 13 bases separating them. Germline assignment: CDR1 SEHNR and CDR2 FQNEAQ (reference sequence).

The sample taken for sequencing was naive CD4+ T cells from blood. The chain has TRBV7-9 and TRBJ1-1, with D tentatively TRBD1 (5 bases). The sequence was obtained from a woman under 30 in good health. This chain's CDR3 is CASSPTAGYTEAFF. CDR3 DNA: TGTGCCAGCAGCCCTACTGCAGGGTACACTGAAGCTTTCTTT.